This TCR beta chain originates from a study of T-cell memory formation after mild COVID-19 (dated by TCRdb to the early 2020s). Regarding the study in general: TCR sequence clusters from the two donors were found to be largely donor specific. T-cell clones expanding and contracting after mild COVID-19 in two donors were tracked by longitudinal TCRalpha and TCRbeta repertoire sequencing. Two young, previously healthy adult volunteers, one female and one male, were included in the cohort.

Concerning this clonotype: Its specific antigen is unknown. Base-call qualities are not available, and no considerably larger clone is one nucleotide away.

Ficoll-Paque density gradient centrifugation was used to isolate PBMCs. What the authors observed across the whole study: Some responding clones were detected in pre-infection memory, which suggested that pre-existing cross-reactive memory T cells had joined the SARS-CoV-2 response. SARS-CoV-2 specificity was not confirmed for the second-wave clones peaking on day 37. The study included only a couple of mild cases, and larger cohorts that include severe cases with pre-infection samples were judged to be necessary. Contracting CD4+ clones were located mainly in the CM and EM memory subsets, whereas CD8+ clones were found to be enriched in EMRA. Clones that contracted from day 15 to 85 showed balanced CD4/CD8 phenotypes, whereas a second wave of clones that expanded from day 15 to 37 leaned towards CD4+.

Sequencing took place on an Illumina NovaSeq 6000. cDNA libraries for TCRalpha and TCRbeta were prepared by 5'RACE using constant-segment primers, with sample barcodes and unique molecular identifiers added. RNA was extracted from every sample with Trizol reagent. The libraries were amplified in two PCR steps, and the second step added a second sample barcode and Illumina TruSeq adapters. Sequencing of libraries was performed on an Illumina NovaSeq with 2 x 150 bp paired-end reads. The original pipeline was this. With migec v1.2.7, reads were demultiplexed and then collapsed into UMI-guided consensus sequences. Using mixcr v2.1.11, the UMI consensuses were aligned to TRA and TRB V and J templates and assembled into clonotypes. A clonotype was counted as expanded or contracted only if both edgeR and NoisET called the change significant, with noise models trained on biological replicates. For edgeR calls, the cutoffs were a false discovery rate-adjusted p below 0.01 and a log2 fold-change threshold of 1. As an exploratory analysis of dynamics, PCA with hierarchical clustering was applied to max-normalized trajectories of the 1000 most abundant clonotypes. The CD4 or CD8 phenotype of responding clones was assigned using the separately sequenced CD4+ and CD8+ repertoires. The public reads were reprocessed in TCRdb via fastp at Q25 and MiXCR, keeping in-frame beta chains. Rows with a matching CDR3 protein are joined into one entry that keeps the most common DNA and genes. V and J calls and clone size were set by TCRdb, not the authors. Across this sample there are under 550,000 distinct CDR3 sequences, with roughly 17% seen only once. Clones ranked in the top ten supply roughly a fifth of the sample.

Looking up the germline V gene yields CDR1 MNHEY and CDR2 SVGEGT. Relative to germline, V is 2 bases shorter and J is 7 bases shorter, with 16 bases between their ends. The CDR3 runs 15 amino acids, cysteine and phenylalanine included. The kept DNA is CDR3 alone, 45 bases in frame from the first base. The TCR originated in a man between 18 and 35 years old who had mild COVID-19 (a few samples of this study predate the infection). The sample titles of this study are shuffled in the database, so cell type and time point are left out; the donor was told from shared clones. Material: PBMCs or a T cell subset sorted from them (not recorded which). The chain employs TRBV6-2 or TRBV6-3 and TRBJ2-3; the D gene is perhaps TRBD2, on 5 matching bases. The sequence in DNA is TGTGCCAGCAGTTACCGAGTGAACCTCGGGAATACGCAGTATTTT. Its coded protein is CASSYRVNLGNTQYF.